The 30 T cell receptor beta chains given below trace back to one sample, sequenced in a study of T cells after yellow fever vaccination. TCRdb reprocessed the 5' RACE reads with MiXCR, giving one entry per CDR3 protein. The table shows approximately 27,000 distinct CDR3 sequences, with 5.5% occurring only once. The starting material was PBMCs, either bulk or a sorted T-cell subset (CD4+, CD8+, memory, or dextramer-sorted; not recorded which), obtained 15 days after the yellow fever booster vaccination. Receptors were obtained from a man aged 25-45 years who received the YFV17D yellow fever vaccine.

This clonotype was seen ten or more times. This chain links TRBV18 with TRBJ2-1; TRBD2 aligns across 7 bases. There are 14 residues in the CDR3. The germline V gene encodes CDR1 KGHSH and CDR2 LQKENI. The V gene end was trimmed by 3 bases and the J gene end by 7 bases; junction bases not matched to a gene: 6. Here the CDR3 DNA reads TGTGCCAGCTCACCTAGCGGGTTTGTGAATGAGCAGTTCTTC. Translated: CASSPSGFVNEQFF.

Many counts were recorded for this clonotype. This chain uses TRBV20-1 with TRBJ1-1; the D gene is possibly TRBD1 (6 bases). CDR1 and CDR2 from the germline V gene are DFQATT and SNEGSKA (reference sequence). V was trimmed by 6 bases and J by 0 bases, leaving 23 bases between them. The CDR3 is 17 amino acids. CDR3 in DNA: TGCAGTGCACTCGGGGGGGCCAGCCTATCTCTGAACACTGAAGCTTTCTTT. This translates into CSALGGASLSLNTEAFF.

This clonotype has ten or more counts. The rearrangement links TRBV29-1 to TRBJ2-5; the match to TRBD1 covers 7 bases. The CDR3 covers 12 residues. Germline-derived CDR1 and CDR2 are SQVTM and ANQGSEA. V shed 6 bases and J 7 bases; nucleotides not matched to a gene: 8. This chain's CDR3 is CSVRDSRVTQYF. CDR3 in DNA: TGCAGCGTCCGGGACAGTCGGGTGACCCAGTACTTC.

This clonotype was counted ten times or more. V is TRBV3-1 and J is TRBJ2-7; 7 bases map to TRBD2. J was trimmed by 5 bases and V by 5 bases; bases with no gene match: 12. Germline V CDR1 and CDR2: LGHDT, YNNKEL (reference sequence). The CDR3 loop spans 15 amino acids. The CDR3 DNA follows: TGTGCCAGCAGCTCGATGGGGCTAGCGGAAAACGAGCAGTACTTC. This codes for CASSSMGLAENEQYF.

This clonotype was found many times. This rearrangement joins TRBV18 to TRBJ1-1; D is perhaps TRBD1 (6 bases). The CDR3 extends over 15 amino acids. Trimming left V 3 bases short and J 7 bases short, with 18 bases between. Germline loops: CDR1 KGHSH, CDR2 LQKENI. CDR3 in amino acids: CASSPMTGRGGEAFF. The CDR3 coding sequence is TGTGCCAGCTCACCCATGACAGGACGGGGTGGTGAAGCTTTCTTT.

This clonotype has ten or more counts. The V and J genes are TRBV7-3 and TRBJ2-7; D gene unclear. V was clipped by 6 bases and J by 4 bases, with 13 bases between them. This CDR3 contains 13 residues. Germline-derived CDR1 and CDR2 are SGHTA and FQGTGA. The CDR3 bases are TGTGCCAGCAGTTCCGTCCCCGGGTACGAGCAGTACTTC. It yields the protein CASSSVPGYEQYF.

This clonotype was detected many times. J is TRBJ2-7 and V is TRBV7-2; D assignment may be TRBD1 or TRBD2 (5 bases each). The CDR3 covers 13 residues. Trimming removed 4 bases at V and 0 bases at J, with 7 bases between. CDR1 is SGHTA and CDR2 is FQGNSA in the germline V gene. The CDR3: CASSWGISYEQYF. The CDR3 nucleotides read TGTGCCAGCAGCTGGGGGATCTCCTACGAGCAGTACTTC. The full variable domain, rest sourced from reference TRBV7-2 and TRBJ2-7, is GAGVSQSPSNKVTEKGKDVELRCDPISGHTALYWYRQSLGQGLEFLIYFQGNSAPDKSGLPSDRFSAERTGGSVSTLTIQRTQQEDSAVYLCASSWGISYEQYFGPGTRLTVT.

This clonotype was seen ten or more times. This chain links TRBV3-1 with TRBJ2-2; no definite D call. The CDR3 runs to 13 residues. V was cut by 4 bases and J by 7 bases, with 10 bases left in between. Looked up from germline, CDR1 is LGHDT and CDR2 is YNNKEL (reference sequence). CDR3 sequence: CASSLETGGELFF. The CDR3 bases are TGTGCCAGCAGCCTCGAGACGGGCGGGGAGCTGTTTTTT.

This clonotype was counted at least ten times. This chain joins TRBV5-1 and TRBJ1-1, with unresolved D. Germline CDR1 is SGHRS and CDR2 is YFSETQ. The CDR3 runs to 13 residues. V was cut by 0 bases and J by 4 bases, with 7 bases left in between. CDR3 sequence (DNA): TGCGCCAGCAGCTTGGCAAATCCCACTGAAGCTTTCTTT. Translated: CASSLANPTEAFF.

This clonotype was seen ten or more times. The rearrangement uses TRBV20-1 and TRBJ2-5; a possible D gene is TRBD2 (5 bases). V was clipped by 0 bases and J by 0 bases, with 14 bases between them. Germline V gives CDR1 DFQATT, CDR2 SNEGSKA (reference sequence). CDR3 size: 16 residues. CDR3: CSARDGMREYQETQYF. The CDR3 bases are TGCAGTGCTAGAGATGGGATGAGGGAGTACCAAGAGACCCAGTACTTC.

This clonotype was recorded at least ten times. The V call is TRBV30, the J call TRBJ2-1; weak D call: TRBD1 (6 bases). CDR1 and CDR2 (germline): GTSNPN, SVGIG (reference sequence). The CDR3 loop spans 15 amino acids. Trimming took off 4 bases at V and 2 bases at J, with 15 bases between the two ends. CDR3 residues: CAWNKGVLPYNEQFF. Written as DNA, the CDR3 is TGTGCCTGGAATAAGGGGGTTCTACCCTACAATGAGCAGTTCTTC.

The V call is TRBV29-1, the J call TRBJ2-4; tentatively, D is TRBD1 or TRBD2 (5 bases each). Trimming removed 1 base from V and 6 bases from J, with 16 bases in between. The CDR3 sequence is 15 residues long. CDR1 and CDR2 from the germline V gene are SQVTM and ANQGSEA. The CDR3 loop is CSVEGWEGDANIQYF. As DNA, the CDR3 is TGCAGCGTTGAAGGTTGGGAAGGGGACGCAAACATTCAGTACTTC.

This clonotype was seen many times. The V gene is TRBV12-3 or TRBV12-4, the J gene TRBJ1-2; TRBD1 might be the D (5 bases). With 2 bases removed from V and 7 bases from J, the gap between germline ends came to 8 bases. The CDR3 totals 12 residues. The CDR3 DNA sequence: TGTGCCAGCAGTTTATCGGGGGGTGGCTACACCTTC. The encoded protein is CASSLSGGGYTF.

This clonotype has a count of ten or more. V usage is TRBV12-3 or TRBV12-4 and J usage is TRBJ2-2; 7 bases agree with TRBD2. This CDR3 spans 16 amino acids. Unmatched junction bases numbered 8, after V lost 1 base and J lost 6 bases. The chain's CDR3 is CASSLEVLRGAGELFF. CDR3 nucleotides: TGTGCCAGCAGTTTAGAAGTCCTCCGGGGGGCCGGGGAGCTGTTTTTT.

This clonotype was counted at least ten times. The gene calls are TRBV5-1 and TRBJ2-5; D is ambiguous. Looked up from germline, CDR1 is SGHRS and CDR2 is YFSETQ. This CDR3 is built from 12 residues. With 3 bases removed from V and 2 bases from J, the gap between germline ends came to 5 bases. The DNA for the CDR3 is TGCGCCAGCAGCTACCAACAAGAGACCCAGTACTTC. It is translated as CASSYQQETQYF.

The chain combines TRBV5-5 with TRBJ1-3; no definite D call. Looked up from germline, CDR1 is SGHKS and CDR2 is YYEKEE (reference sequence). V was shortened by 4 bases and J by 0 bases, with 11 bases between the two germline ends. The CDR3 is made up of 15 amino acids. CDR3 amino acids: CASSRLWLSGNTIYF. As DNA, the CDR3 is TGTGCCAGCAGCCGCCTTTGGCTCTCTGGAAACACCATATATTTT.

This clonotype has ten or more counts. The chain has TRBV9 and TRBJ2-2; D call uncertain. The CDR3 is 16 residues long. Trimming took off 0 bases at V and 0 bases at J, with 9 bases between the two ends. Germline assignment: CDR1 SGDLS and CDR2 YYNGEE. The CDR3 reads CASSVGQIPNTGELFF. In nucleotides, the CDR3 is TGTGCCAGCAGCGTAGGCCAGATCCCGAACACCGGGGAGCTGTTTTTT.

Ten or more counts support this clonotype. The chain joins TRBV10-3 to TRBJ2-3; TRBD2 is a possible D gene (5 bases). This CDR3 region has 16 residues. Germline-derived CDR1 and CDR2 are ENHRY and SYGVKD. V dropped 6 bases and J dropped 0 bases, with 16 bases sitting between them. CDR3 residues: CAIRGVASQSTDTQYF. In DNA, the CDR3 is TGTGCCATCAGGGGAGTGGCGTCACAAAGCACAGATACGCAGTATTTT.

This clonotype has a count of ten or more. The CDR3 DNA is TGTGCCAGCAGTTCCGTAGCGGGAGGGCAGGATGAGCAGTTCTTC. Its protein product is CASSSVAGGQDEQFF. The V gene is TRBV27, the J gene TRBJ2-1; 11 bases are a match to TRBD2. Germline V gene data show CDR1 as MNHEY and CDR2 as SMNVEV (reference sequence). This CDR3 is built from 15 residues. With V trimmed by 4 bases and J by 8 bases, 7 bases remained unmatched.

This clonotype was counted a few times. The V and J genes are TRBV5-4 and TRBJ2-2; 12 bases are a match to TRBD1. The CDR3 extends over 17 amino acids. V lost 3 bases to trimming and J lost 4 bases; unmatched junction nucleotides: 7. Germline V gives CDR1 SGHNT, CDR2 YYREEE (reference sequence). The CDR3 sequence: CASSSGTGGRGTGELFF. For the CDR3, the DNA is TGTGCCAGCAGCTCCGGGACAGGGGGCAGAGGCACCGGGGAGCTGTTTTTT.

This clonotype showed up many times. The V call is TRBV6-2 or TRBV6-3, the J call TRBJ2-7; D gene unclear. The CDR3 covers 14 residues. V shed 4 bases and J shed 3 bases, with 13 bases lying between them. Per germline, CDR1 MNHEY and CDR2 SVGEGT. DNA for the CDR3: TGTGCCAGCAGTTCGGATCCTAAATACTACGAGCAGTACTTC. Its protein is CASSSDPKYYEQYF.

This clonotype has ten or more counts. The gene calls are TRBV2 and TRBJ2-1; D is perhaps TRBD2 (6 bases). The length of the CDR3 is 14 residues. V was clipped by 7 bases and J by 4 bases, with 14 bases between them. CDR1 is SNHLY and CDR2 is FYNNEI in the germline V gene. DNA of the CDR3: TGTGCCAGCAAGTGGGGGGACGGGTACAATGAGCAGTTCTTC. This encodes CASKWGDGYNEQFF.

The chain uses TRBV20-1 and TRBJ2-2, with 7 nucleotides matching TRBD1. The CDR3 is 18 amino acids. CDR1 and CDR2 (germline): DFQATT, SNEGSKA (reference sequence). J was trimmed by 6 bases and V by 0 bases; bases with no gene match: 16. This CDR3 reads CSARDGGSGPQGAGELFF. Written as DNA, the CDR3 is TGCAGTGCTAGAGATGGTGGGTCAGGTCCCCAGGGGGCCGGGGAGCTGTTTTTT.

This clonotype was recorded many times. The V gene is TRBV29-1, the J gene TRBJ1-2, with D hard to call. Trimming cost V 4 bases and J 2 bases, with 5 bases left between them. The CDR3 contains 11 residues. CDR1 is SQVTM, CDR2 ANQGSEA, per germline. This CDR3 is CSVGGNYGYTF. The CDR3 DNA reads as TGCAGCGTTGGGGGAAACTATGGCTACACCTTC. Using reference TRBV29-1 and TRBJ1-2 for the parts outside the CDR3, the full variable domain is SAVISQKPSRDICQRGTSLTIQCQVDSQVTMMFWYRQQPGQSLTLIATANQGSEATYESGFVIDKFPISRPNLTFSTLTVSNMSPEDSSIYLCSVGGNYGYTFGSGTRLTVV.

This clonotype has a count of ten or more. V and J are TRBV7-8 and TRBJ1-5, with 9 nucleotides matching TRBD1. The CDR3 totals 15 residues. Germline assignment: CDR1 SGHVS and CDR2 FQNEAQ. V shed 5 bases, J shed 5 bases, and the junction held 7 bases outside the gene matches. The CDR3 coding sequence is TGTGCCAGCAGCGCCCGGGACAGGGCCGATCAGCCCCAGCATTTT. Protein sequence: CASSARDRADQPQHF.

There are many counts of this clonotype. The chain joins TRBV7-2 to TRBJ2-2, with D uncertain. The V gene's germline CDR1 is SGHTA and CDR2 FQGNSA. Trimming took off 0 bases at V and 0 bases at J, with 2 bases between the two ends. The CDR3 sequence is 14 residues long. CDR3 region: CASSLAANTGELFF. The CDR3 nucleotides read TGTGCCAGCAGCTTAGCAGCGAACACCGGGGAGCTGTTTTTT.

This clonotype showed up many times. The rearrangement links TRBV20-1 to TRBJ2-6, with D possibly being TRBD1 (6 bases). V lost 7 bases to trimming and J lost 0 bases, with 13 bases between them. The CDR3 spans 15 residues. Germline V gene sequence: CDR1 DFQATT, CDR2 SNEGSKA (reference sequence). CDR3 amino acids: CSVEQGSSGANVLTF. DNA of the CDR3: TGCAGTGTGGAGCAGGGGAGCTCTGGGGCCAACGTCCTGACTTTC.

This clonotype has ten or more counts. The rearrangement uses TRBV7-8 and TRBJ1-6, with 9 bases aligning to TRBD1. Germline trimming cut 4 bases from V and 9 bases from J; bases unmatched to any gene: 10. The CDR3 sequence is 16 residues long. CDR1 is SGHVS and CDR2 is FQNEAQ in the germline V gene. The chain's CDR3 is CASSSSAQGASSPLHF. The CDR3 DNA sequence: TGTGCCAGCAGCTCATCGGCACAGGGGGCGAGTTCACCCCTCCACTTT. The full variable domain, completed using reference TRBV7-8 and TRBJ1-6, is GAGVSQSPRYKVAKRGQDVALRCDPISGHVSLFWYQQALGQGPEFLTYFQNEAQLDKSGLPSDRFFAERPEGSVSTLKIQRTQQEDSAVYLCASSSSAQGASSPLHFGNGTRLTVT.

Many counts were recorded for this clonotype. This rearrangement joins TRBV2 to TRBJ1-4; D gene ambiguous. The CDR3 sequence is 12 residues long. The germline CDR1 and CDR2 sequences are SNHLY and FYNNEI. V gave up 7 bases and J gave up 3 bases, with 6 bases separating them. For the CDR3, the DNA is TGTGCCAGCATTCGGGCTAATGAAAAACTGTTTTTT. Its translation: CASIRANEKLFF.

This clonotype was observed at least ten times. The chain joins TRBV11-2 to TRBJ1-6; TRBD1 matches at 8 bases. Germline V gene sequence: CDR1 SGHAT, CDR2 FQNNGV. The CDR3 runs 15 residues. V lost 3 bases, J lost 11 bases, and 9 bases stayed unmatched. The CDR3 DNA is TGTGCCAGCAGCTTGACGGACAGGGCTTGGGCACCCCTCCACTTT. Its protein is CASSLTDRAWAPLHF.